The 19 T cell receptor beta chains reported below all come from one sample, sequenced in a study of T cell changes during pregnancy in multiple sclerosis. Generated by immunoSEQ multiplex PCR, the TCRdb table keeps only in-frame clones and is missing some. The repertoire has 72,000 or so clones, 85% to 95% of them found once; the top ten carry 2.5% to 3%. This specimen consisted of peripheral blood, obtained in the second trimester of pregnancy. These receptors all come from a female donor with multiple sclerosis, enrolled in a pregnancy study.

The gene calls are TRBV7-9 and TRBJ1-5; D call uncertain. The CDR3 totals 17 residues. The V gene's germline CDR1 is SEHNR and CDR2 FQNEAQ (reference sequence). V lost 1 base to trimming and J lost 4 bases, with 17 bases between them. The DNA of the CDR3 is TGTGCCAGCAGCTTAGGTAACTTGGTCGACAAGAATCAGCCCCAGCATTTT. It specifies CASSLGNLVDKNQPQHF.

The CDR3 nucleotides read TGTGCCAGCAGTATAGCGGTCGGCACAGATACGCAGTATTTT. Its translation: CASSIAVGTDTQYF. This chain links TRBV27 with TRBJ2-3; D might be TRBD2 (6 bases). Germline V gene lookup returns CDR1 MNHEY and CDR2 SMNVEV (reference sequence). There are 14 residues in the CDR3. V shed 5 bases and J shed 1 base, with 10 bases lying between them.

This clone was seen a single time. The chain links TRBV27 to TRBJ2-2; 10 bases line up with TRBD1. Germline lookup yields CDR1 MNHEY and CDR2 SMNVEV (reference sequence). The CDR3 sequence is 15 residues long. The ends lost 3 bases at V and 6 bases at J; junction bases unmatched: 4. CDR3: CASSFGTGVAGELFF. The CDR3 DNA sequence: TGTGCCAGCAGTTTTGGGACAGGGGTAGCCGGGGAGCTGTTTTTT.

As for this clone: The identical CDR3 is also encoded by other nucleotide sequences in the sample. J is TRBJ2-1 and V is TRBV25-1, with 9 bases that match TRBD2. The germline V gene encodes CDR1 MGHDK and CDR2 SYGVNS. CDR3 size: 16 residues. V was clipped by 4 bases and J by 0 bases; unmatched bases: 4. This CDR3 reads CASSAHSGSSYNEQFF. The CDR3 DNA sequence: TGTGCCAGCAGTGCTCATAGCGGGAGCTCCTACAATGAGCAGTTCTTC.

V gene TRBV11-2 combines with J gene TRBJ2-5, with 9 nucleotides matching TRBD2. The CDR3 contains 14 residues. Trimming removed 10 bases from V and 1 base from J; junction bases left unmatched: 7. Germline V CDR1 and CDR2: SGHAT, FQNNGV. The DNA for the CDR3 is TGTGCCACCCGGGGCGGGGGGGCCCAAGAGACCCAGTACTTC. It codes for CATRGGGAQETQYF.

Comment on this clone: The junction differs from germline at one of its ends, possibly a read error. V is TRBV30 and J is TRBJ1-1, with D possibly TRBD1 on 5 matching bases. From germline, CDR1 is GTSNPN and CDR2 SVGIG (reference sequence). The CDR3 is 13 amino acids. The CDR3 DNA is TGTGCCTGGGGTGTGATGGGGGGAACTGAAGCTTTCTTT. Amino acid sequence: CAWGVMGGTEAFF.

The J gene is TRBJ2-7, the V gene TRBV13, with D perhaps matching TRBD1 (6 bases). CDR1 is PRHDT and CDR2 is FYEKMQ in the germline V gene (reference sequence). The CDR3 runs to 15 residues. V was pared by 4 bases and J by 4 bases, with 17 bases between. CDR3 loop: CASSSQGQHIYEQYF. The DNA of the CDR3 is TGTGCCAGCAGCTCCCAAGGACAGCATATTTACGAGCAGTACTTC.

The chain couples TRBV19 to TRBJ1-1; 8 nucleotides agree with TRBD1. The CDR3 runs to 17 residues. Germline CDR1 reads LNHDA; CDR2 reads SQIVND (reference sequence). J gave up 10 bases and V 1 base, and 17 bases lay outside the gene matches. CDR3 nucleotide sequence: TGTGCCAGTAGTATAGCAGTGAATCCAGGGGGCCTCCTGGGAGCTTTCTTT. Translating gives CASSIAVNPGGLLGAFF.

This chain uses TRBV7-9 with TRBJ1-1; 8 nucleotides match TRBD1. V lost 5 bases and J lost 0; bases outside the gene matches: 17. CDR3 size: 19 residues. Germline CDR1 is SEHNR and CDR2 is FQNEAQ (reference sequence). The CDR3 protein is CASSPRTGNLLIMNTEAFF. CDR3 DNA sequence: TGTGCCAGCAGCCCCCGGACAGGGAACCTCTTGATCATGAACACTGAAGCTTTCTTT.

V and J are TRBV2 and TRBJ2-7, with D maybe TRBD2 (5 bases). The CDR3 sequence is 13 residues long. Germline CDR1 is SNHLY and CDR2 is FYNNEI. V was trimmed by 3 bases and J by 5 bases, leaving 11 bases between them. Here the CDR3 DNA reads TGTGCCAGCAGTGATGGCGGGTCCAACGAGCAGTACTTC. Its protein product is CASSDGGSNEQYF.

This chain uses TRBV19 with TRBJ1-3; possible D gene TRBD1, 5 bases. Trimming left V 1 base short and J 4 bases short, with 17 bases between. CDR1 is LNHDA and CDR2 is SQIVND in the germline V gene (reference sequence). There are 17 residues in the CDR3. Here the CDR3 reads CASSIVGHPTKGNTIYF. CDR3 bases: TGTGCCAGTAGTATAGTAGGACACCCGACGAAAGGAAACACCATATATTTT.

The chain joins TRBV2 to TRBJ2-6; D is uncertain. This CDR3 has 14 residues. V was pared by 3 bases and J by 1 base, with 4 bases between. Germline V gene lookup returns CDR1 SNHLY and CDR2 FYNNEI. Here the CDR3 DNA reads TGTGCCAGCAGTGACAGTTCTGGGGCCAACGTCCTGACTTTC. This encodes CASSDSSGANVLTF.

This chain connects TRBV19 to TRBJ2-1; no definite D call. The CDR3 runs 14 residues. Trimming removed 1 base at V and 0 bases at J, with 4 bases between. Per the germline V gene, CDR1 is LNHDA and CDR2 is SQIVND (reference sequence). CDR3 coding DNA: TGTGCCAGTAGTATAGTGAGCTCCTACAATGAGCAGTTCTTC. Residues: CASSIVSSYNEQFF.

The chain links TRBV6-5 to TRBJ2-7; D is unresolved. The germline gives CDR1 MNHEY, CDR2 SVGAGI. The CDR3 has 14 amino acids. V was cut by 3 bases and J by 5 bases, with 14 bases left in between. In DNA, the CDR3 is TGTGCCAGCAGTTATGAGAGGCACGGCGACGAGCAGTACTTC. As protein: CASSYERHGDEQYF.

The chain is built from TRBV30 and TRBJ1-6; D is unclear. CDR3 length: 16 residues. CDR1 and CDR2 (germline): GTSNPN, SVGIG (reference sequence). V was shortened by 0 bases and J by 0 bases, with 9 bases between the two germline ends. The CDR3 protein is CAWSVPPSSYNSPLHF. CDR3 nucleotides: TGTGCCTGGAGTGTACCCCCGAGCTCCTATAATTCACCCCTCCACTTT. The full variable domain, with the rest looked up from reference TRBV30 and TRBJ1-6, is SQTIHQWPATLVQPVGSPLSLECTVEGTSNPNLYWYRQAAGRGLQLLFYSVGIGQISSEVPQNLSASRPQDRQFILSSKKLLLSDSGFYLCAWSVPPSSYNSPLHFGNGTRLTVT.

V gene TRBV29-1 combines with J gene TRBJ1-3; tentative D call: TRBD1 (6 bases). CDR3 length: 15 residues. The germline V and J ends were trimmed by 7 bases and 2 bases, with 18 bases remaining between them. The germline V gene encodes CDR1 SQVTM and CDR2 ANQGSEA. CDR3 in amino acids: CSAVRSQGTGNTIYF. CDR3 in DNA: TGCAGCGCAGTAAGGTCCCAGGGGACTGGAAACACCATATATTTT. The full variable domain, in which reference TRBV29-1 and TRBJ1-3 provide the parts outside the CDR3, is SAVISQKPSRDICQRGTSLTIQCQVDSQVTMMFWYRQQPGQSLTLIATANQGSEATYESGFVIDKFPISRPNLTFSTLTVSNMSPEDSSIYLCSAVRSQGTGNTIYFGEGSWLTVV.

This rearrangement joins TRBV5-5 to TRBJ2-5; 8 positions agree with TRBD1. Germline trimming cut 0 bases from V and 3 bases from J; bases unmatched to any gene: 4. This CDR3 region has 15 residues. Germline V lookup: CDR1 SGHKS, CDR2 YYEKEE (reference sequence). This chain's CDR3 is CASSLVGQVKETQYF. The CDR3, as DNA: TGTGCCAGCAGCTTGGTGGGACAGGTGAAAGAGACCCAGTACTTC.

The V and J genes are TRBV7-3 and TRBJ1-5, with D unclear. The germline CDR1 and CDR2 sequences are SGHTA and FQGTGA. V lost 5 bases and J 4 bases, leaving 12 bases between the germline ends. This CDR3 has 14 residues. CDR3 loop: CASSHSAGNQPQHF. As DNA, the CDR3 is TGTGCCAGCAGCCACAGCGCGGGGAATCAGCCCCAGCATTTT.

This clone was seen once. This CDR3 is CASGSGHYSNQPQHF. The DNA for the CDR3 is TGTGCCAGCGGCTCAGGACACTATAGCAATCAGCCCCAGCATTTT. The chain couples TRBV6-1 to TRBJ1-5; a possible D gene is TRBD1 (5 bases). With 8 bases removed from V and 0 bases from J, the gap between germline ends came to 14 bases. Germline V gives CDR1 MNHNS, CDR2 SASEGT. The CDR3 length is 15 residues.